There are many counts of the clone carrying this T cell receptor beta chain. In TCRdb, the 5' RACE reads were re-called with MiXCR into one record per CDR3 protein. The sample has roughly 120,000 distinct CDR3 sequences, more than 10% seen once. Time point in this sample: blood at routine non-recurrence follow-up after resection. Whole RNA obtained from tumor, nontumor lung or frozen PBMC underwent sequencing without sorting. The record originates from a study of spatial heterogeneity in lung cancer. CDR3 size: 14 residues. Germline values: CDR1 ENHRY, CDR2 SYGVKD. V lost 3 bases, J lost 1 base, and 9 bases lay in between.

This chain links TRBV10-3 with TRBJ2-5; the D is unclear. The material was PBMCs, obtained at follow-up. The source is a male donor with early-stage non-small cell lung cancer. CDR3 residues: CAISDSRAQETQYF. CDR3 bases: TGTGCCATCAGTGATTCGAGAGCCCAAGAGACCCAGTACTTC.